These 20 T cell receptor beta chains came from one sample sequenced in a study of response to subunit inactivated influenza vaccine. Using its own MiXCR run on the RT-PCR reads, TCRdb lists one record per CDR3 protein. The sample lists about 540,000 distinct CDR3 sequences; under 30% were seen once. The same data also went into a second study, on T cells expressing NK-cell markers. That study reports: Researchers built TCR beta cDNA using 5'RACE template switching with UMIs.

This specimen was CD4+ T cells sorted from PBMCs, taken 11 to 12 days after vaccination. The receptor source for this set is a man in his fifties who received an inactivated influenza vaccine.

The chain recombines TRBV4-3 with TRBJ2-2; TRBD2 aligns across 10 bases. V was clipped by 0 bases and J by 1 base; unmatched bases: 5. Per germline, CDR1 LGHNA and CDR2 YSLEER. The CDR3 is made up of 18 amino acids. CDR3 sequence: CASSQEASGGRNTGELFF. The DNA for the CDR3 is TGCGCCAGCAGCCAAGAGGCTAGCGGGGGCCGGAACACCGGGGAGCTGTTTTTT.

The chain combines TRBV28 with TRBJ2-2, with D possibly matching TRBD2 (6 bases). Germline lookup yields CDR1 MDHEN and CDR2 SYDVKM. The CDR3 is 16 amino acids. The germline V and J ends were trimmed by 6 bases and 4 bases, with 18 bases remaining between them. CDR3: CASSIPGTVTTGELFF. In nucleotides, the CDR3 is TGTGCCAGCAGCATACCCGGGACTGTAACCACCGGGGAGCTGTTTTTT.

The sample holds a few counts of this clonotype. The chain carries TRBV10-3 and TRBJ2-7; no firm D call. The CDR3 covers 11 residues. From germline, CDR1 is ENHRY and CDR2 SYGVKD. Trimming cost V 2 bases and J 4 bases, with 3 bases left between them. CDR3 nucleotides: TGTGCCATCAGTGAGCTGTACGAGCAGTACTTC. It codes for CAISELYEQYF.

In this sample, this clonotype turned up many times. The chain carries TRBV28 and TRBJ2-1, with TRBD2 identical over 16 bases. The CDR3 extends over 17 amino acids. V lost 6 bases, J lost 8 bases, and 10 bases stayed unmatched. Germline V gene lookup returns CDR1 MDHEN and CDR2 SYDVKM. The CDR3 reads CASREGLAGGPSDEQFF. CDR3 nucleotides: TGTGCCAGCAGGGAGGGACTAGCGGGAGGGCCCTCGGATGAGCAGTTCTTC.

This clonotype has ten or more counts. This chain joins TRBV12-3 or TRBV12-4 and TRBJ2-2; maybe TRBD1 (5 bases). Between the trimmed V and J ends, which lost 7 bases and 1 base, there was a span of 10 bases. CDR3 length: 14 amino acids. CDR3 protein: CASTLDRNTGELFF. Here the CDR3 DNA reads TGTGCCAGCACCCTCGACAGGAACACCGGGGAGCTGTTTTTT.

V usage is TRBV27 and J usage is TRBJ1-4; D is possibly TRBD1 (5 bases). V dropped 5 bases and J dropped 8 bases, with 15 bases sitting between them. The CDR3 has 14 residues. CDR1 is MNHEY and CDR2 is SMNVEV in the germline V gene (reference sequence). CDR3 sequence: CASSTRDGGEKLFF. CDR3 in DNA: TGTGCCAGCAGTACTCGGGACGGTGGAGAAAAACTGTTTTTT. Drawing the rest from reference TRBV27 and TRBJ1-4, the complete variable domain is EAQVTQNPRYLITVTGKKLTVTCSQNMNHEYMSWYRQDPGLGLRQIYYSMNVEVTDKGDVPEGYKVSRKEKRNFPLILESPSPNQTSLYFCASSTRDGGEKLFFGSGTQLSVL.

The J gene is TRBJ2-3, the V gene TRBV29-1; 8 bases map to TRBD2. J gave up 3 bases and V 8 bases, and 7 bases lay outside the gene matches. This CDR3 is built from 13 residues. The germline CDR1 and CDR2 sequences are SQVTM and ANQGSEA. CDR3 coding DNA: TGCAGCTTTAGCGGGATTTTGACAGATACGCAGTATTTT. Encoded protein: CSFSGILTDTQYF.

This chain uses TRBV6-2 or TRBV6-3 with TRBJ1-5; D remains unclear. This CDR3 comprises 16 residues. The germline V gene has CDR1 MNHEY and CDR2 SVGEGT. The ends were cut back, 2 bases at V and 0 bases at J, with 11 bases in the middle. The CDR3, as DNA: TGTGCCAGCAGTTACAGGTCATTATATAGCAATCAGCCCCAGCATTTT. Protein sequence: CASSYRSLYSNQPQHF.

The chain couples TRBV5-5 to TRBJ1-4; D uncertain. Germline assignment: CDR1 SGHKS and CDR2 YYEKEE (reference sequence). Trimming removed 4 bases from V and 8 bases from J, with 6 bases in between. This CDR3 region has 11 residues. CDR3 region: CASSVQEKLFF. CDR3 DNA: TGTGCCAGCAGCGTCCAGGAAAAACTGTTTTTT.

V is TRBV20-1 and J is TRBJ2-3; D may be TRBD1 or TRBD2 (7 bases each). Germline V gene data show CDR1 as DFQATT and CDR2 as SNEGSKA (reference sequence). This CDR3 has 13 amino acids. CDR3 in DNA: TGCATCCCCGGGGGGACAGGCACAGATACGCAGTATTTT. Translation: CIPGGTGTDTQYF.

The rearrangement uses TRBV10-3 and TRBJ1-5, with 9 bases fitting TRBD1. The trim removed 8 bases at V and 6 bases at J, leaving 5 bases unmatched. CDR1 ENHRY and CDR2 SYGVKD come from the germline V gene. The CDR3 is 13 amino acids. This CDR3 is CAIGDREVQPQHF. CDR3 sequence (DNA): TGTGCCATCGGGGACAGGGAAGTTCAGCCCCAGCATTTT.

J is TRBJ2-2 and V is TRBV9, with TRBD1 as a possible D gene (6 bases). The CDR3 has 16 residues. Trimming pared 3 bases from V and 6 bases from J, leaving 18 bases between. Germline V gene lookup returns CDR1 SGDLS and CDR2 YYNGEE. CDR3 amino acids: CASSGFRDNLPGELFF. The CDR3 coding sequence is TGTGCCAGCAGCGGATTCCGGGACAATCTCCCCGGGGAGCTGTTTTTT.

The sample holds a few counts of this clonotype. The chain has TRBV7-2 and TRBJ2-3; D is possibly TRBD1 (5 bases). CDR1 is SGHTA and CDR2 is FQGNSA in the germline V gene. CDR3 length: 15 residues. V lost 0 bases to trimming and J lost 4 bases, with 11 bases between them. The CDR3: CASSLALATADTQYF. For the CDR3, the DNA is TGTGCCAGCAGCTTAGCGCTTGCGACAGCAGATACGCAGTATTTT.

The sample holds a few counts of this clonotype. CDR3 sequence reads: CASSYDRDNEQFF. Written as DNA, the CDR3 is TGTGCCAGCAGCTACGACAGGGACAATGAGCAGTTCTTC. The chain carries TRBV14 and TRBJ2-1, with TRBD1 matching 7 bases. CDR3 length: 13 amino acids. J lost 5 bases, V lost 5 bases, and 3 bases had no gene match. Germline V lookup: CDR1 SGHDN, CDR2 FVKESK.

As regards this clonotype: A junction boundary mismatches the germline segment, possibly from a read error. V and J are TRBV6-1 and TRBJ2-2, with D possibly TRBD2 on 6 matching bases. The germline CDR1 and CDR2 sequences are MNHNS and SASEGT. The CDR3 covers 17 residues. CDR3 nucleotides: TGTGTCCAGCACGCTGAGGGGATTAGCGCTGATACCGGGGGGCTGTTTTTT. Translating it yields CVQHAEGISADTGGLFF.

This clonotype was detected only a few times. The chain carries TRBV6-1 and TRBJ2-6, with TRBD1 matching over 10 bases. V was pared by 7 bases and J by 2 bases, with 8 bases of the junction left unmatched. Germline V lookup: CDR1 MNHNS, CDR2 SASEGT. The CDR3 length is 17 residues. CDR3 region: CASKDRDRGAGANVLTF. Written as DNA, the CDR3 is TGTGCCAGCAAAGACCGGGACAGGGGTGCTGGGGCCAACGTCCTGACTTTC.

This clonotype was counted only a few times. The chain recombines TRBV7-2 with TRBJ2-1; 8 bases are a match to TRBD1. With V trimmed by 5 bases and J by 3 bases, 6 bases remained unmatched. Germline CDR1 and CDR2: SGHTA and FQGNSA. CDR3 size: 15 residues. The CDR3 region has the DNA TGTGCCAGCAGCCCGGACAGGGATTTCTACAATGAGCAGTTCTTC. It translates to CASSPDRDFYNEQFF.

The chain links TRBV12-3 or TRBV12-4 to TRBJ1-3; a possible D gene is TRBD1 (5 bases). V was clipped by 6 bases and J by 6 bases, with 12 bases between them. The CDR3 has 13 residues. CDR3 DNA: TGTGCCAGCAGACTTCAGGGAGAAAACACCATATATTTT. This translates into CASRLQGENTIYF.

This clonotype was observed a few times. This chain links TRBV12-3 or TRBV12-4 with TRBJ2-1; D not resolved. The CDR3 spans 14 residues. The germline V and J ends were trimmed by 3 bases and 0 bases, with 6 bases remaining between them. The CDR3 loop is CASSFQSSYNEQFF. In DNA form, the CDR3 reads TGTGCCAGCAGTTTCCAGAGCTCCTACAATGAGCAGTTCTTC.

J is TRBJ2-5 and V is TRBV6-1; D remains unclear. This CDR3 has 13 amino acids. The germline V gene has CDR1 MNHNS and CDR2 SASEGT. V was clipped by 2 bases and J by 5 bases, with 9 bases between them. For the CDR3, the DNA is TGTGCCAGCAGTGAATTTCTTTTGGAGACCCAGTACTTC. Its translation is CASSEFLLETQYF.